This T cell receptor beta chain was identified in a study of blood T cell repertoires in COVID-19. About the research overall: From T cells, B-cell-depleted T cells, or PBMCs came the material, which was cDNA or gDNA.

Libraries were prepared by immunoSEQ multiplex PCR; TCRdb keeps only in-frame clonotypes and omits some of them. Among 220,000 or so clones listed, roughly 80% were seen once. CDR1 is MNHEY, CDR2 SVGEGT, per germline. J lost 6 bases, V lost 4 bases, and 6 bases had no gene match. The CDR3 is 13 amino acids. Cohort allocation depended upon clinical history that participants reported. The receptor was derived from a woman aged 40 to 50 with acute COVID-19. The chain carries TRBV6-2 or TRBV6-3 and TRBJ2-7; TRBD1 matches 7 bases. Sequenced material: PBMCs or T cells enriched from blood (not recorded which). CDR3 sequence: CASSSLDRSEQYF. For the CDR3, the DNA is TGTGCCAGCAGTTCTCTGGACAGGAGCGAGCAGTACTTC.